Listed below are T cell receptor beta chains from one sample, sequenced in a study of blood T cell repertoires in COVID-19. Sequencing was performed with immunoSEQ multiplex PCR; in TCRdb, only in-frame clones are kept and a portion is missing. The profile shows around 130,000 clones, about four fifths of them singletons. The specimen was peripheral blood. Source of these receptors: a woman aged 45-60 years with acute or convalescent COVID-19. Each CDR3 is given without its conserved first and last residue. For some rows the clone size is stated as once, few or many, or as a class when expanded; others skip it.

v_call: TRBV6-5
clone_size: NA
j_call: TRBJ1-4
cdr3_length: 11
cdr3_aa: ASNVVKGEKLF

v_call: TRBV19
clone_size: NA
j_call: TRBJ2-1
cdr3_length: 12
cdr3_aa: ASRRDRNYNEQF

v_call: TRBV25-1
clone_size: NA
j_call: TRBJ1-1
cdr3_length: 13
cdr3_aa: ASSEYGDREPEAF

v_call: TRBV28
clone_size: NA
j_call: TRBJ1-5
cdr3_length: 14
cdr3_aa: ASSLTGATGNQPQH

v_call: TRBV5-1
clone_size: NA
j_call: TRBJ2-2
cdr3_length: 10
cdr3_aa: ASARYDGELF

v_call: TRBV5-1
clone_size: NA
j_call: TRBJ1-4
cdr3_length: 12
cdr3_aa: ASSSSLTNEKLF

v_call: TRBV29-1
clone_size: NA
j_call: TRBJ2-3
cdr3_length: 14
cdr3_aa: SVESLRGGGTDTQY

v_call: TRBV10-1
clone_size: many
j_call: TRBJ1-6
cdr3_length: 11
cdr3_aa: ASSLTDNSPLH

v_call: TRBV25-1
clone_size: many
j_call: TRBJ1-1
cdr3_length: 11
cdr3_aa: ASSKTGGTEAF

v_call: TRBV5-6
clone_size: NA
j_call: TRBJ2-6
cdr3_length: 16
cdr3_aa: ASRRLTGLSSGANVLT

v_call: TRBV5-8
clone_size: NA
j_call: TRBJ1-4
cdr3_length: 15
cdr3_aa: ASSLMVIVGGGEKLF

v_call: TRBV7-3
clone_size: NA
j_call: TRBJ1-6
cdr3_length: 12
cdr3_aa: ASSPGQGNSPLH

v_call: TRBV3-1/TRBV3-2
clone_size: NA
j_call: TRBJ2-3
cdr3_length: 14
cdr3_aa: ASSPGLAGRTDTQY

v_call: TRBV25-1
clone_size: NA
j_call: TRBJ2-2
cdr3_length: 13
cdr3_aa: ASSTLAINTGELF

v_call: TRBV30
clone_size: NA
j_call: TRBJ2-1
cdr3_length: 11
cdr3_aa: AWNGNRGTEQF

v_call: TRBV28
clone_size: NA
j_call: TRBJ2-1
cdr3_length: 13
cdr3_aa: ASSPPGTGRHEQF

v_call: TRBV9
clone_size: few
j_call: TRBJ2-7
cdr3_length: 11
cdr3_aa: ASSVEIAGEQY

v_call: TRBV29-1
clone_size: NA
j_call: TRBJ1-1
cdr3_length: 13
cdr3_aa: SVVSPVRLNTEAF

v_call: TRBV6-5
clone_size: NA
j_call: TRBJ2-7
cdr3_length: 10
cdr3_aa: ASSPQGYEQY

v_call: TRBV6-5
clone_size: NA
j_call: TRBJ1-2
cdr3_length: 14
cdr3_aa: ASSYSGGSRRRGYT

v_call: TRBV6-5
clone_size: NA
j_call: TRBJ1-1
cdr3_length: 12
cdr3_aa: ASKPQGMNTEAF

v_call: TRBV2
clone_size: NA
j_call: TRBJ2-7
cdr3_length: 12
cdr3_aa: ASIREREVGEQY

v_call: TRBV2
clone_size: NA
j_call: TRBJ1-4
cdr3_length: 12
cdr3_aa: ASRTDRNNEKLF

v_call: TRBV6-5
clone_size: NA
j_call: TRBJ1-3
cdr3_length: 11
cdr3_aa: ASKGASGNTIY

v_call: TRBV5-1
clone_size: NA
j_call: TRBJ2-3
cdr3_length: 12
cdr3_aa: ASSPGTGTDTQY

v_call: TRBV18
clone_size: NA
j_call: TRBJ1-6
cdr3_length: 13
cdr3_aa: ASSPPQGSNSPLH

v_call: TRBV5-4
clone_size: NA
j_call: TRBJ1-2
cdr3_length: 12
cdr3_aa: ASSKTGTGVGYT

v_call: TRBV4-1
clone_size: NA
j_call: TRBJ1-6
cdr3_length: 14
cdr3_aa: ASSQEGGSYNSPLH

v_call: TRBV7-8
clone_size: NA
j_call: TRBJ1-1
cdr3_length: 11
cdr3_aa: ASSANINTEAF

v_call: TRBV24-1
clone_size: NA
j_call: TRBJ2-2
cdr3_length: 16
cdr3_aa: ATSDFGRASANTGELF

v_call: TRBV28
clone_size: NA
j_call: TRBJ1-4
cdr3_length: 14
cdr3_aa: ASSPRQGAFNEKLF

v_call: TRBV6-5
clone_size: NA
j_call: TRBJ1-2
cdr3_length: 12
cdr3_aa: ASRRQGADYGYT